Shown below are 29 T cell receptor beta chains from a single sample sequenced in a study of shared clonotypes between healthy human individuals. TCRdb keeps only in-frame clones here, not all; method: immunoSEQ multiplex PCR. The table includes about 600,000 clones, less than 98% detected once. The sample was naive CD4+ T cells sorted from blood. The subset is: CD45RA+ positively selected. The receptors derive from a woman aged 25 to 45 in good health.

This chain uses TRBV4-1 with TRBJ2-3, with D perhaps matching TRBD1 or TRBD2 (5 bases each). Per germline, CDR1 MGHRA and CDR2 YSYEKL. CDR3 length: 15 amino acids. V was shortened by 6 bases and J by 6 bases, with 19 bases between the two germline ends. The chain's CDR3 is CASRLRDASGDTQYF. The CDR3 DNA is TGCGCCAGCAGGCTCAGGGATGCGTCGGGGGATACGCAGTATTTT.

The chain is built from TRBV18 and TRBJ2-7; D is perhaps TRBD2 (6 bases). CDR1 and CDR2 from the germline V gene are KGHSH and LQKENI. The length of the CDR3 is 15 residues. V dropped 3 bases and J dropped 1 base, with 13 bases sitting between them. This chain's CDR3 is CASSPRDLPSYEQYF. DNA of the CDR3: TGTGCCAGCTCACCCCGGGACTTACCGTCCTACGAGCAGTACTTC.

The V gene is TRBV5-1, the J gene TRBJ2-1, with 7 bases that match TRBD1. V dropped 6 bases and J dropped 4; count of bases not matched to a gene: 10. This CDR3 spans 15 amino acids. Germline V gene sequence: CDR1 SGHRS, CDR2 YFSETQ. CDR3 sequence: CASNNRGQEYNEQFF. CDR3 DNA sequence: TGCGCCAGCAATAATAGGGGGCAGGAATACAATGAGCAGTTCTTC.

This chain connects TRBV7-9 to TRBJ1-2, with D perhaps matching TRBD1 (6 bases). This CDR3 has 15 amino acids. Germline V gene lookup returns CDR1 SEHNR and CDR2 FQNEAQ (reference sequence). With 5 bases removed from V and 4 bases from J, the gap between germline ends came to 17 bases. CDR3 sequence reads: CASSHSPGASYGYTF. CDR3 sequence (DNA): TGTGCCAGCAGCCACTCCCCGGGGGCGAGCTATGGCTACACCTTC.

The rearrangement uses TRBV4-1 and TRBJ1-3; D is possibly TRBD1 (6 bases). Between the trimmed V and J ends, which lost 6 bases and 0 bases, there was a span of 21 bases. The CDR3 is 18 residues long. CDR1 and CDR2 (germline): MGHRA, YSYEKL. CDR3 region: CASRGGPQGRSSGNTIYF. CDR3 coding DNA: TGCGCCAGCAGAGGAGGACCTCAGGGGCGAAGCTCTGGAAACACCATATATTTT.

This chain links TRBV6-4 with TRBJ1-4; D possibly corresponds to TRBD1 (5 bases). The CDR3 sequence is 20 residues long. Trimming cost V 2 bases and J 0 bases, with 22 bases left between them. CDR1 is MRHNA and CDR2 is SNTAGT in the germline V gene. The CDR3 DNA reads TGTGCCAGCAGTGACCTCGCCACCCGGGGCCACCGAGCAACTAATGAAAAACTGTTTTTT. This gives the protein CASSDLATRGHRATNEKLFF.

Only one count was recorded for this clone. V and J are TRBV7-9 and TRBJ1-2, with unresolved D. The germline V and J ends were trimmed by 1 base and 10 bases, with 13 bases remaining between them. The CDR3 loop spans 13 amino acids. In germline, CDR1 is SEHNR, CDR2 FQNEAQ (reference sequence). This CDR3 reads CASSLVGSKFYTF. DNA for the CDR3: TGTGCCAGCAGCTTAGTTGGCAGCAAGTTCTACACCTTC. The variable domain in full, completed from reference TRBV7-9 and TRBJ1-2, reads DTGVSQNPRHKITKRGQNVTFRCDPISEHNRLYWYRQTLGQGPEFLTYFQNEAQLEKSRLLSDRFSAERPKGSFSTLEIQRTEQGDSAMYLCASSLVGSKFYTFGSGTRLTVV.

J is TRBJ2-7 and V is TRBV7-9; 10 bases are a match to TRBD2. CDR1 SEHNR and CDR2 FQNEAQ come from the germline V gene (reference sequence). The CDR3 contains 14 residues. The V and J ends lost 2 bases and 6 bases, in that order; junction bases with no gene match: 4. The CDR3 coding sequence is TGTGCCAGCAGCTTAAGCGGGAGGGCCCCCGAGCAGTACTTC. Protein sequence: CASSLSGRAPEQYF.

The CDR3 region has the DNA TGCGCCAGCAGCTTGTCCGCGGGGGGCACAGATACGCAGTATTTT. Its protein is CASSLSAGGTDTQYF. V gene TRBV5-1 combines with J gene TRBJ2-3; 7 bases fit TRBD2. V trimming: 1 base; J trimming: 1 base; junction bases outside the gene matches: 3. Germline values: CDR1 SGHRS, CDR2 YFSETQ. CDR3 size: 15 residues. The variable domain in full, with the rest retrieved from reference TRBV5-1 and TRBJ2-3, is KAGVTQTPRYLIKTRGQQVTLSCSPISGHRSVSWYQQTPGQGLQFLFEYFSETQRNKGNFPGRFSGRQFSNSRSEMNVSTLELGDSALYLCASSLSAGGTDTQYFGPGTRLTVL.

This clone was counted once. The chain employs TRBV18 and TRBJ2-1; 13 nucleotides agree with TRBD2. This CDR3 contains 18 residues. CDR1 is KGHSH, CDR2 LQKENI, per germline. Germline trimming cut 2 bases from V and 9 bases from J; bases unmatched to any gene: 13. In DNA form, the CDR3 reads TGTGCCAGCTCACCAATTAGGGCAGGACTAGCGGGAGTGCTTGAGCAGTTCTTC. Its translation is CASSPIRAGLAGVLEQFF.

The chain employs TRBV27 and TRBJ2-1; TRBD1 is a possible D gene (5 bases). This CDR3 has 14 residues. Trimming removed 6 bases at V and 3 bases at J, with 12 bases between. The germline V gene encodes CDR1 MNHEY and CDR2 SMNVEV (reference sequence). CDR3 nucleotides: TGTGCCAGCAGGCCGATGACAGACTACAATGAGCAGTTCTTC. It codes for CASRPMTDYNEQFF.

This sequence joins TRBV6-1 and TRBJ1-6; D call uncertain. Germline V gene lookup returns CDR1 MNHNS and CDR2 SASEGT. Trimming shortened V by 6 bases and J by 1 base, and 7 bases separated the two germline ends. This CDR3 comprises 14 residues. CDR3 in DNA: TGTGCCAGCAGACCACGGTCCTATAATTCACCCCTCCACTTT. Translated, it gives CASRPRSYNSPLHF.

In DNA form, the CDR3 reads TGTGCCAGCAGCCAACAAGAGAGAGCAGGTCAGCCCCAGCATTTT. Translated: CASSQQERAGQPQHF. This rearrangement joins TRBV7-2 to TRBJ1-5; D unresolved. This CDR3 contains 15 residues. Germline assignment: CDR1 SGHTA and CDR2 FQGNSA. Trimming cost V 5 bases and J 6 bases, with 17 bases left between them.

The J gene is TRBJ2-2, the V gene TRBV5-1; TRBD2 matches at 15 bases. The CDR3 has 20 residues. The germline gives CDR1 SGHRS, CDR2 YFSETQ. V dropped 4 bases and J dropped 3; count of bases not matched to a gene: 13. The CDR3 nucleotides read TGCGCCAGCAGCCTGGGGGGGACTAGCGGGAGGATCGCGTACACCGGGGAGCTGTTTTTT. Residues: CASSLGGTSGRIAYTGELFF.

DNA of the CDR3: TGTGCCAGCAGTGAATCGTTCGACCCCGTGAATCAGCCCCAGCATTTT. Encoded protein: CASSESFDPVNQPQHF. The chain uses TRBV6-1 and TRBJ1-5; D unresolved. The CDR3 length is 16 residues. V dropped 2 bases and J dropped 4 bases, with 15 bases sitting between them. Germline CDR1 is MNHNS and CDR2 is SASEGT.

The rearrangement uses TRBV27 and TRBJ1-2; no clear D gene. CDR3 length equals 13 residues. Germline CDR1 is MNHEY and CDR2 is SMNVEV (reference sequence). The ends were cut back, 2 bases at V and 1 base at J, with 5 bases in the middle. The chain's CDR3 is CASSLNGNYGYTF. CDR3 bases: TGTGCCAGCAGTTTAAACGGTAACTATGGCTACACCTTC.

V usage is TRBV5-5 and J usage is TRBJ1-5, with TRBD1 matching 8 bases. Per germline, CDR1 SGHKS and CDR2 YYEKEE (reference sequence). The CDR3 has 14 amino acids. J lost 7 bases, V lost 3 bases, and 6 bases had no gene match. The DNA for the CDR3 is TGTGCCAGCAGCTCAGGACAGGGCCAACAGCCCCAGCATTTT. It codes for CASSSGQGQQPQHF.

This clone came up once. The chain links TRBV29-1 to TRBJ2-7; possibly TRBD2 for D (5 bases). The germline V gene encodes CDR1 SQVTM and CDR2 ANQGSEA. CDR3 length: 13 residues. V dropped 4 bases and J dropped 1 base, with 11 bases sitting between them. The CDR3 coding sequence is TGCAGCGTTGCTCTACGGGGTTCCTACGAGCAGTACTTC. Its translation: CSVALRGSYEQYF.

Note on this clone: Other DNA sequences in this sample translate to the same CDR3. The chain joins TRBV2 to TRBJ2-7; 14 positions agree with TRBD2. This CDR3 has 14 amino acids. V trimming: 6 bases; J trimming: 4 bases; junction bases outside the gene matches: 2. Germline-derived CDR1 and CDR2 are SNHLY and FYNNEI. This CDR3 is CASRGLAGVYEQYF. The CDR3 bases are TGTGCCAGCAGGGGACTAGCGGGAGTATACGAGCAGTACTTC.

Of note for this clone: Sequence at one end of the junction differs from germline and may be a read error. The gene calls are TRBV5-1 and TRBJ2-3, with TRBD2 identical over 10 bases. The CDR3 contains 15 residues. Germline CDR1 is SGHRS and CDR2 is YFSETQ. The CDR3 sequence: CASVRTSGATGTQYF. The CDR3 nucleotides are TGCGCCAGCGTAAGAACTAGCGGGGCGACAGGTACGCAGTATTTT.

The gene calls are TRBV20-1 and TRBJ1-2; D is undetermined. Trimming shortened V by 2 bases and J by 5 bases, and 6 bases separated the two germline ends. Germline V lookup: CDR1 DFQATT, CDR2 SNEGSKA (reference sequence). The CDR3 runs 11 residues. The CDR3 is CSARRQYGYTF. DNA for the CDR3: TGCAGTGCTAGACGTCAGTATGGCTACACCTTC.

V is TRBV7-2 and J is TRBJ1-3; the D is unclear. CDR3 length: 16 amino acids. V was trimmed by 5 bases and J by 0 bases, leaving 14 bases between them. Germline values: CDR1 SGHTA, CDR2 FQGNSA. The chain's CDR3 is CASSTRLRSSGNTIYF. The CDR3 region has the DNA TGTGCCAGCAGCACCCGCTTGCGCAGCTCTGGAAACACCATATATTTT.

V and J are TRBV5-8 and TRBJ2-3; TRBD2 matches 9 bases. J gave up 3 bases and V 5 bases, and 4 bases lay outside the gene matches. The CDR3 is 14 residues long. Germline V lookup: CDR1 SGHTS, CDR2 YDEGEE. The CDR3 DNA is TGTGCCAGCAGGAGGACTAGCGCGACAGATACGCAGTATTTT. This encodes CASRRTSATDTQYF.

This chain uses TRBV21-1 with TRBJ1-2; the DNA was not used to check the table's D call, TRBD1. TRBV21-1 is an annotated pseudogene. The CDR3 covers 14 residues. CDR3 bases: TGTGCCAGCAGCCCAGGGGTGGGCTCGTATGGCTACACCTTC. Translating it yields CASSPGVGSYGYTF.

The V and J genes are TRBV5-8 and TRBJ1-1, with D possibly matching TRBD1 (5 bases). CDR3 length equals 15 residues. The V end was cut by 0 bases, the J end by 5 bases, with 14 bases between. Germline V gene data show CDR1 as SGHTS and CDR2 as YDEGEE. CDR3 amino acids: CASSLGEGVGTEAFF. The CDR3 coding sequence is TGTGCCAGCAGCTTGGGGGAAGGGGTGGGGACTGAAGCTTTCTTT.

The V call is TRBV2, the J call TRBJ1-3; maybe TRBD1 (5 bases). Germline-derived CDR1 and CDR2 are SNHLY and FYNNEI. Trimming removed 6 bases from V and 0 bases from J, with 12 bases in between. The CDR3 has 15 residues. The DNA of the CDR3 is TGTGCCAGCAGATTGACAGCCTCCTCTGGAAACACCATATATTTT. The encoded protein is CASRLTASSGNTIYF.

The genes are TRBV4-2 and TRBJ2-7; 8 nucleotides agree with TRBD1. J was trimmed by 2 bases and V by 4 bases; bases with no gene match: 1. The CDR3 sequence is 13 residues long. Germline values: CDR1 LGHNA, CDR2 YNFKEQ. The CDR3 protein is CASSLRGPYEQYF. The CDR3 coding sequence is TGTGCCAGCAGCCTCAGGGGGCCCTACGAGCAGTACTTC.

This clone occurred once. The rearrangement joins TRBV14 to TRBJ2-7, with TRBD2 matching 9 bases. In germline, CDR1 is SGHDN, CDR2 FVKESK. J gave up 0 bases and V 4 bases, and 7 bases lay outside the gene matches. This CDR3 comprises 16 residues. The CDR3 coding sequence is TGTGCCAGCAGCCGAACCGGGACTAGCAACTCCTACGAGCAGTACTTC. It codes for CASSRTGTSNSYEQYF.

Details on this clone: Other nucleotide sequences in the sample specify the same CDR3. The rearrangement links TRBV19 to TRBJ1-5, with TRBD1 matching 7 bases. V trimming: 3 bases; J trimming: 6 bases; junction bases outside the gene matches: 2. Germline CDR1 reads LNHDA; CDR2 reads SQIVND (reference sequence). This CDR3 spans 13 amino acids. Written as DNA, the CDR3 is TGTGCCAGTAGTATTTCAGGGGGTCAGCCCCAGCATTTT. Translating gives CASSISGGQPQHF.